Listed below are T cell receptor beta chains from one sample, sequenced in a study of T cell responses to AZD1222 COVID-19 vaccine. Profiling relied on immunoSEQ multiplex PCR, and the TCRdb table lists in-frame clones only, not all of them. The sample carries some 99,000 clones, about 87% recorded once. The sequences come from peripheral blood, collected 28 days after the second AZD1222 dose. The receptors were sampled from an adult who received the AZD1222 COVID-19 vaccine. Each CDR3 is given with its conserved first and last residue. The D gene is left open where the match is weak. Rows give clone size only sometimes, using once, few, many, or a class for an expanded clone.

TRBJ1-2,.,TRBV4-2,.,CASSQEGGQGYGYTF,TGTGCCAGCAGCCAAGAGGGGGGGCAGGGCTATGGCTACACCTTC
TRBJ1-5,.,TRBV7-2,.,CASSLHWNGGQPQHF,TGTGCCAGCAGCTTGCATTGGAATGGGGGGCAGCCCCAGCATTTT
TRBJ2-4,.,TRBV6-2/TRBV6-3,.,CASSYSGAKNIQYF,TGTGCCAGCAGTTATTCGGGAGCCAAAAACATTCAGTACTTC
TRBJ1-2,once,TRBV27,TRBD1,CASRSPGTGNYGYTF,TGTGCCAGCCGAAGTCCCGGGACAGGGAACTATGGCTACACCTTC
TRBJ2-7,.,TRBV9,.,CASSVAGRGLDEQYF,TGTGCCAGCAGCGTAGCGGGGAGAGGTTTAGACGAGCAGTACTTC
TRBJ1-5,.,TRBV2,TRBD1,CASSEAQGSNQPQHF,TGTGCCAGCAGTGAAGCACAGGGGAGCAATCAGCCCCAGCATTTT
TRBJ1-1,.,TRBV9,.,CASSPQTVTNTEAFF,TGTGCCAGCAGCCCTCAGACAGTTACGAACACTGAAGCTTTCTTT
TRBJ1-2,.,TRBV9,TRBD1,CASSEIPTGGGGYTF,TGTGCCAGCAGTGAAATTCCGACAGGGGGCGGTGGCTACACCTTC
TRBJ2-7,.,TRBV29-1,.,CSVVPTSYEQYF,TGCAGCGTTGTCCCCACAAGCTACGAGCAGTACTTC
TRBJ2-3,.,TRBV4-3,TRBD2,CASSQDFLAGGRTDTQYF,TGCGCCAGCAGCCAGGATTTCCTAGCGGGAGGTCGCACAGATACGCAGTATTTT
TRBJ2-5,.,TRBV27,.,CASGFTETQYF,TGTGCCAGCGGATTCACGGAGACCCAGTACTTC
TRBJ2-5,.,TRBV2,.,CASGAGFQETQYF,TGTGCCAGTGGGGCCGGCTTCCAAGAGACCCAGTACTTC
TRBJ2-1,.,TRBV7-6,.,CASSFPGNEQFF,TGTGCCAGCAGCTTCCCAGGGAATGAGCAGTTCTTC
TRBJ1-1,.,TRBV13,TRBD1,CASSTGTGGVLGGTTEAFF,TGTGCCAGCAGCACCGGGACAGGGGGCGTATTAGGGGGAACCACTGAAGCTTTCTTT
TRBJ2-3,.,TRBV6-5,.,CASQGTDTQYF,TGTGCCAGCCAGGGGACAGATACGCAGTATTTT
TRBJ2-4,.,TRBV27,TRBD1,CASSLSRTGGAKNIQYF,TGTGCCAGCAGTTTATCGAGGACAGGGGGGGCCAAAAACATTCAGTACTTC